These 10 T cell receptor beta chains came from one sample sequenced in a study of T cells expressing NK-cell markers. TCRdb reprocessed the 5' RACE reads and stores each CDR3 protein as one record, lacking DNA. The sample features 400,000 or so distinct CDR3 sequences, with over 8.5% in its top ten. Specimen: blood T cells: a sorted CD56 or NKG2C T cell subset, CD4+ or CD8+ T cells, or bulk PBMC T cells (not recorded which). The receptors originated from a woman in her forties or fifties in good health.

This chain joins TRBV29-1 and TRBJ2-1; no DNA is available, so the TRBD2 call from TCRdb remains unchecked. CDR1 is SQVTM, CDR2 ANQGSEA, per germline. The CDR3 is 11 amino acids. CDR3 sequence reads: CSAGLANEQFF.

V and J are TRBV4-1 and TRBJ2-5; TCRdb's D call of TRBD1 is untestable without DNA. From germline, CDR1 is MGHRA and CDR2 YSYEKL. The CDR3 contains 15 residues. This CDR3 is CASSPVGEYQETQYF.

The chain joins TRBV20-1 to TRBJ2-2; absent DNA, TCRdb's TRBD1 call cannot be checked. Germline CDR1 is DFQATT and CDR2 is SNEGSKA (reference sequence). The CDR3 sequence is 14 residues long. The CDR3 reads CSARRQGLAGELFF.

The CDR3 sequence: CASSTPTSGGRAGELFF. This chain links TRBV12-3 or TRBV12-4 with TRBJ2-2; the TCRdb call, TRBD1, lacks DNA for checking. CDR3 size: 17 residues.

V gene TRBV29-1 combines with J gene TRBJ2-1; as DNA is missing, the TRBD1 call by TCRdb cannot be tested. CDR3 length: 14 residues. Germline CDR1 and CDR2: SQVTM and ANQGSEA. The CDR3 spells CSATRDIVDNEQFF.

The chain carries TRBV24-1 and TRBJ2-1; TCRdb's assignment of TRBD1 cannot be checked, as there is no DNA. This CDR3 contains 13 residues. In germline, CDR1 is KGHDR, CDR2 SFDVKD. The CDR3 sequence is CATSDAGPRGQFF.

The rearrangement links TRBV9 to TRBJ2-7; absent DNA, TCRdb's TRBD1 call cannot be checked. The germline V gene encodes CDR1 SGDLS and CDR2 YYNGEE. The CDR3 covers 15 residues. CDR3 sequence: CASSPGQGGIPEQYF.

The chain recombines TRBV5-1 with TRBJ2-2; TCRdb's D call, TRBD1, is unchecked because there is no DNA. In germline, CDR1 is SGHRS, CDR2 YFSETQ. The CDR3 length is 16 residues. The CDR3 loop is CASSLWGQDNTGELFF.

The genes are TRBV19 and TRBJ1-1; absent DNA, TCRdb's TRBD1 call cannot be checked. This CDR3 comprises 14 residues. CDR1 and CDR2 from the germline V gene are LNHDA and SQIVND (reference sequence). CDR3 sequence reads: CASRQQGAIGAAFF.

The chain uses TRBV5-1 and TRBJ2-3; TCRdb lists TRBD1, though no DNA is available to test this call. Germline V CDR1 and CDR2: SGHRS, YFSETQ. There are 16 residues in the CDR3. The CDR3 sequence: CASSQGQGERTDTQYF.